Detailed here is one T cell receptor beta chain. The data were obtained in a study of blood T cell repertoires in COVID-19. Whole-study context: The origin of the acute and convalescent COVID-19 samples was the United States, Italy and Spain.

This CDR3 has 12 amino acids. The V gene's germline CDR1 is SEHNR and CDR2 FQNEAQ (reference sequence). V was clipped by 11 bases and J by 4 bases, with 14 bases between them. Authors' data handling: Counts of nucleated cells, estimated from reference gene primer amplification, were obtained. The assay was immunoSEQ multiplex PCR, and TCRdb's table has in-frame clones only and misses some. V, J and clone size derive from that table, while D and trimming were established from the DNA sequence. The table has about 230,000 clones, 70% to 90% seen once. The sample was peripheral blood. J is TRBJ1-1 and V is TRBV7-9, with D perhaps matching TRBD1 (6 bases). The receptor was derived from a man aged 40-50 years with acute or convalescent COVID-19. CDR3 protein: CAARGEATEAFF. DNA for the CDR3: TGTGCCGCCAGGGGTGAGGCCACTGAAGCTTTCTTT.